This T cell receptor beta chain stems from a study of circulating and synovial CD4+ cells in juvenile arthritis. Findings and limits, study-wide: Circulating pathogenic-like lymphocytes shared a substantially higher fraction of CDR3 sequences with synovium than bulk blood. T cell genome counts differed by at least an order of magnitude between CPL and CD4 samples. The pathogenic-like versus bulk T cell difference escaped Vbeta family analysis.

The V end lost 2 bases, the J end lost 8 bases, and 21 bases lay between the germline ends. Germline-derived CDR1 and CDR2 are MNHNS and SASEGT. The CDR3 is 17 residues long. Worth noting for this clone: Its specificity is unknown.

Patients with active juvenile idiopathic arthritis donated these samples. Using immunoSEQ multiplex PCR, the repertoire was profiled, and TCRdb retains in-frame clones only, with some absent. The sample holds about 36,000 clones, approximately 96% seen once. The sample was CD4+ T cells from blood. This clonotype originated in a human donor with juvenile idiopathic arthritis. The chain carries TRBV6-1 and TRBJ1-4, with a weak D call TRBD1 (6 bases). The CDR3, as DNA: TGTGCCAGCAGTGAACCCCGACAGGTGGGGTGGAGGGAAAAACTGTTTTTT. Protein sequence: CASSEPRQVGWREKLFF.